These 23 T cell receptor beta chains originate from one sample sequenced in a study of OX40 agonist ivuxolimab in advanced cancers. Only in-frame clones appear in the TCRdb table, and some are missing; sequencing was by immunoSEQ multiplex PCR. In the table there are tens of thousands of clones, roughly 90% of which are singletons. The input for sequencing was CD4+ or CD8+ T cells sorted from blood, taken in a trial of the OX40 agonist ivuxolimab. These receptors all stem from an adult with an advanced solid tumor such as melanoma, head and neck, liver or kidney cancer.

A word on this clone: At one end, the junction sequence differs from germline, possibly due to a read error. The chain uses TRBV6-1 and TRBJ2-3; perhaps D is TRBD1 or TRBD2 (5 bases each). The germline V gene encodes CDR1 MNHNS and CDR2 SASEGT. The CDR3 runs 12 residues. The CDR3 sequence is CASEGSKDTQYF. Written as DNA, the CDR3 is TGTGCCAGTGAGGGGAGCAAAGATACGCAGTATTTT.

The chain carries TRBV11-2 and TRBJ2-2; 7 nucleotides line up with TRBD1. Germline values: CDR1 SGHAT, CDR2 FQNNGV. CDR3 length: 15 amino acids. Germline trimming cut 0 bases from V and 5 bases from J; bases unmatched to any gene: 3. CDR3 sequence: CASSLEATGTGELFF. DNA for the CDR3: TGTGCCAGCAGCTTAGAGGCGACAGGGACCGGGGAGCTGTTTTTT.

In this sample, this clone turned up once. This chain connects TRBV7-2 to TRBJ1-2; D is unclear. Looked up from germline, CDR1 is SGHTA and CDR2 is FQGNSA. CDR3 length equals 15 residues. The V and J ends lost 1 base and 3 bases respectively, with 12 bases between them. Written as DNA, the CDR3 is TGTGCCAGCAGCTTAGGTCAGGCCGGCGACTATGGCTACACCTTC. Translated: CASSLGQAGDYGYTF.

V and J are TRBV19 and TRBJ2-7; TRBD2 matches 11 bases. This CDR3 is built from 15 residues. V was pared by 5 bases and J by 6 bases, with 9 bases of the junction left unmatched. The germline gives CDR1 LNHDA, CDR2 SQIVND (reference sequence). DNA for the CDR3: TGTGCCAGTAGTGGGGGACTAGCGGACAGGGGCGAGCAGTACTTC. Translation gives CASSGGLADRGEQYF.

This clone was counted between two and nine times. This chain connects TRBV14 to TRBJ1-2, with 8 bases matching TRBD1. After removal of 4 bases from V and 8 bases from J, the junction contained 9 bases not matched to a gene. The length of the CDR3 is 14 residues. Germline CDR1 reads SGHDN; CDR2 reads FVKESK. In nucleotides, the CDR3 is TGTGCCAGCAGCCCCTACGGACAGGGCTTCGGCTACACCTTC. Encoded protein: CASSPYGQGFGYTF.

The CDR3 spells CASSLRDRAQETQYF. The CDR3 DNA reads as TGTGCCAGCAGTTTAAGGGACAGGGCTCAAGAGACCCAGTACTTC. This chain links TRBV28 with TRBJ2-5; 9 bases map to TRBD1. Germline CDR1 reads MDHEN; CDR2 reads SYDVKM. J lost 2 bases, V lost 2 bases, and 3 bases had no gene match. CDR3 length: 15 residues.

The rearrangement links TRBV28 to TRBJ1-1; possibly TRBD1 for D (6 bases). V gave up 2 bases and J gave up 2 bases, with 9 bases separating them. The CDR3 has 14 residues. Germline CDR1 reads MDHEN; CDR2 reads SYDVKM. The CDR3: CASSLRGLNTEAFF. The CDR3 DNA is TGTGCCAGCAGTTTAAGGGGGTTAAACACTGAAGCTTTCTTT.

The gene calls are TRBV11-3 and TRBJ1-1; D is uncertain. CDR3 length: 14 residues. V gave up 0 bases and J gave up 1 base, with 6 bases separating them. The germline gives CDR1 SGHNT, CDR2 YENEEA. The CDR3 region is CASSLEGPNTEAFF. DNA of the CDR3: TGTGCCAGCAGCTTAGAAGGCCCGAACACTGAAGCTTTCTTT.

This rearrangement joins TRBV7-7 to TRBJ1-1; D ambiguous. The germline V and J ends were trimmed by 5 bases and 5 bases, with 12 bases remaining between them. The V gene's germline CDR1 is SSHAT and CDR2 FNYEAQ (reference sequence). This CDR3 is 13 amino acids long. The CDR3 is CASSPLATTEAFF. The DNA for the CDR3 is TGTGCCAGCAGCCCCCTCGCCACGACTGAAGCTTTCTTT.

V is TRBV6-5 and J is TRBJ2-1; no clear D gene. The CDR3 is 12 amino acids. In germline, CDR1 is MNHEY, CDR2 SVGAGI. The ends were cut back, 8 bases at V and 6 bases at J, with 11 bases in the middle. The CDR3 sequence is CASWGNVNEQFF. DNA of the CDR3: TGTGCCAGCTGGGGAAACGTCAATGAGCAGTTCTTC.

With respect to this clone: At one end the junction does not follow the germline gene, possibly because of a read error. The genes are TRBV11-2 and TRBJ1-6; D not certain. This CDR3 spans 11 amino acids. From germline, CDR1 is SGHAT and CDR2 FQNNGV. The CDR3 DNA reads TGTGCCAGCAGCTTAGGTAGGGTTCTGTACTTT. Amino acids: CASSLGRVLYF.

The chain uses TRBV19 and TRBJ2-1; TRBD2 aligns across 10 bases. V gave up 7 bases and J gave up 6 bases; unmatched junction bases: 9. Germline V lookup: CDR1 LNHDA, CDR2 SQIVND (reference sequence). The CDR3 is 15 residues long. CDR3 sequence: CASTQSGGAGNEQFF. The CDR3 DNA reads TGTGCCAGTACCCAGAGCGGGGGGGCGGGCAATGAGCAGTTCTTC. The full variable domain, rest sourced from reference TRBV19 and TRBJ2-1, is DGGITQSPKYLFRKEGQNVTLSCEQNLNHDAMYWYRQDPGQGLRLIYYSQIVNDFQKGDIAEGYSVSREKKESFPLTVTSAQKNPTAFYLCASTQSGGAGNEQFFGPGTRLTVL.

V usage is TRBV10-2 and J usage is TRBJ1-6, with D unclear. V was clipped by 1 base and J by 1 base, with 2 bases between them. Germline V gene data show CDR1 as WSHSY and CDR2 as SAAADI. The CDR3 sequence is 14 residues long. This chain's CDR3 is CASSELSYNSPLHF. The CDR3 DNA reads TGCGCCAGCAGTGAGTTGTCCTATAATTCACCCCTCCACTTT.

The CDR3 is CASSQDWISNQPQHF. CDR3 nucleotides: TGCGCCAGCAGCCAAGATTGGATTAGCAATCAGCCCCAGCATTTT. The rearrangement links TRBV4-3 to TRBJ1-5, with D hard to call. Germline CDR1 LGHNA, CDR2 YSLEER. The CDR3 extends over 15 amino acids. Trimming removed 0 bases from V and 0 bases from J, with 6 bases in between.

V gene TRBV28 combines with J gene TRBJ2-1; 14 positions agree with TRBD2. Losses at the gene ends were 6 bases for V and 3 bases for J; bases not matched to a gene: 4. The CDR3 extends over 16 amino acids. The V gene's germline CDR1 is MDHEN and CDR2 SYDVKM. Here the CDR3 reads CASSPGLAGGYNEQFF. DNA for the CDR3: TGTGCCAGCAGCCCCGGACTAGCGGGGGGCTACAATGAGCAGTTCTTC. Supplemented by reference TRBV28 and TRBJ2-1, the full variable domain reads DVKVTQSSRYLVKRTGEKVFLECVQDMDHENMFWYRQDPGLGLRLIYFSYDVKMKEKGDIPEGYSVSREKKERFSLILESASTNQTSMYLCASSPGLAGGYNEQFFGPGTRLTVL.

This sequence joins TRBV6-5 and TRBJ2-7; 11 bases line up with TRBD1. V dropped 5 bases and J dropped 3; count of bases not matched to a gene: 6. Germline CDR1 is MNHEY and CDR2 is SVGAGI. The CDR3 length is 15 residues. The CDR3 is CASSDYGTGGYEQYV. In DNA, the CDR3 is TGTGCCAGCAGTGACTACGGGACAGGGGGCTACGAGCAGTACGTC.

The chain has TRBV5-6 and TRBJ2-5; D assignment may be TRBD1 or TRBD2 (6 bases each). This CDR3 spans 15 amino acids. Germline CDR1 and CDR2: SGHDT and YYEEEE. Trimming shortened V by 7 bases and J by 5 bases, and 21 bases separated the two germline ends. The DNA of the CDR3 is TGTGCCAGCGGCCGCTGGGTCGGGGGCCGGGAGACCCAGTACTTC. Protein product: CASGRWVGGRETQYF.

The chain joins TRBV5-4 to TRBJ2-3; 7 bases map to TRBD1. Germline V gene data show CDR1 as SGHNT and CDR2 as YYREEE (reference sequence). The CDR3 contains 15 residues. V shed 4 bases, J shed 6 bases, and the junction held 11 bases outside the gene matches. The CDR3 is CASSVRGRITDTQYF. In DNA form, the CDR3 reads TGTGCCAGCAGCGTGAGGGGGCGTATTACGGATACGCAGTATTTT.

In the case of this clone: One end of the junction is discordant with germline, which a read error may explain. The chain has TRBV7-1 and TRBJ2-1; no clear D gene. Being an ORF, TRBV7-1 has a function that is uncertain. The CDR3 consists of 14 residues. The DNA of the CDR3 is TGTGCCAGCAGCTCTCTGGGCTCCAACAATGAGCAGTTCTTC. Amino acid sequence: CASSSLGSNNEQFF.

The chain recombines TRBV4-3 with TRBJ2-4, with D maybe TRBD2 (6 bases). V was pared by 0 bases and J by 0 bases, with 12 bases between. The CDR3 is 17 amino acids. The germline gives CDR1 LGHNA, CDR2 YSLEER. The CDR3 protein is CASSQDGGILAKNIQYF. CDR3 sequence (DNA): TGCGCCAGCAGCCAAGATGGGGGGATTCTAGCCAAAAACATTCAGTACTTC.

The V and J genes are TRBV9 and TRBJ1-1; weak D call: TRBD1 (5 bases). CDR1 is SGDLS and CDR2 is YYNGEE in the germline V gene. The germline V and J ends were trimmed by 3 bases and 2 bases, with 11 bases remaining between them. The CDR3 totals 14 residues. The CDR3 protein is CASSATGVNTEAFF. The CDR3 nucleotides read TGTGCCAGCAGCGCTACAGGCGTCAACACTGAAGCTTTCTTT. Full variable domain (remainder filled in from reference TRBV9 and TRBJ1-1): DSGVTQTPKHLITATGQRVTLRCSPRSGDLSVYWYQQSLDQGLQFLIQYYNGEERAKGNILERFSAQQFPDLHSELNLSSLELGDSALYFCASSATGVNTEAFFGQGTRLTVV.

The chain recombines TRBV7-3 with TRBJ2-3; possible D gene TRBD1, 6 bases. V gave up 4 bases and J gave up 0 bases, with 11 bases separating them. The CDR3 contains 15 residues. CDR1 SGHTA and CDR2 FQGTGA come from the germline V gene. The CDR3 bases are TGTGCCAGCAGCTCGGGACAATATAGCACAGATACGCAGTATTTT. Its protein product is CASSSGQYSTDTQYF.

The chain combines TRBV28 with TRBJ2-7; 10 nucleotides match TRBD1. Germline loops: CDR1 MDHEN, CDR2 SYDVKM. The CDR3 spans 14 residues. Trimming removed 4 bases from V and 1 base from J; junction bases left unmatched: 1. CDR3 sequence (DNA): TGTGCCAGCAGTTCGGACAGGGGGTCCTACGAGCAGTACTTC. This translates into CASSSDRGSYEQYF.